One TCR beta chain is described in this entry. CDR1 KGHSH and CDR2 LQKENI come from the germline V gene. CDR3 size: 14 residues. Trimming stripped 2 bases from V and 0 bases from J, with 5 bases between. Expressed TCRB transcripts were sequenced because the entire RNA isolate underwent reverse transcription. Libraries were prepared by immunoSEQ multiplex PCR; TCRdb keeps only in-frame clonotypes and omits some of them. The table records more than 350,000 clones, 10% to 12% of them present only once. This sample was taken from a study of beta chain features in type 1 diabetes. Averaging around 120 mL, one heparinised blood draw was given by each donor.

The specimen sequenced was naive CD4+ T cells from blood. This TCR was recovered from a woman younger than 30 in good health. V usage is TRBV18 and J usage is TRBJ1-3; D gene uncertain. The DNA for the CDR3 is TGTGCCAGCTCACCAGGGAACTCTGGAAACACCATATATTTT. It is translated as CASSPGNSGNTIYF.